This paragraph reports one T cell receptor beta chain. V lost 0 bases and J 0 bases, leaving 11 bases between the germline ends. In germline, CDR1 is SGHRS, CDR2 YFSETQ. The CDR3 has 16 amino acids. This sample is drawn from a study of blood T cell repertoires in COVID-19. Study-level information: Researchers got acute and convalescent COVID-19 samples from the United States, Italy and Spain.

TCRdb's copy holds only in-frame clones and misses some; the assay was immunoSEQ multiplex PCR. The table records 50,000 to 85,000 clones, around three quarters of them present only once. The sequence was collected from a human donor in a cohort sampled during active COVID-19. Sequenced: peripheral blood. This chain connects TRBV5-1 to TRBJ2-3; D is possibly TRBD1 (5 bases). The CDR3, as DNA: TGCGCCAGCAGCTTGGCAGGGCCCGCTAGCACAGATACGCAGTATTTT. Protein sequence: CASSLAGPASTDTQYF.